Listed below are T cell receptor beta chains from one sample, sequenced in a study of control samples from healthy donors and cancer patients. Some clones are missing from TCRdb's copy, which holds only in-frame ones; the method was immunoSEQ multiplex PCR. The repertoire holds around 75,000 clones, 80% to 95% seen once, with nearly 6% in the top ten. The sequencing input was blood. The receptor set was obtained from an older woman in good health. Each CDR3 is given with its conserved first and last residue. A D gene is named only where the DNA matches it firmly. Clone size is not always given. Where it is, it says once, few, many or a class for expanded clones.

CASSAGTGAPGSSTEAFF,TGTGCCAGCAGTGCCGGGACAGGGGCCCCCGGTTCGAGTACTGAAGCTTTCTTT,TRBJ1-1,TRBV6-1,-,TRBD1
CASSLDGRSSSTDTQYF,TGTGCCAGCAGCTTGGACGGGAGGTCGTCTAGCACAGATACGCAGTATTTT,TRBJ2-3,TRBV5-4,-,TRBD2
CASSLQDNEAFF,TGCGCCAGCAGCTTACAGGATAATGAAGCTTTCTTT,TRBJ1-1,TRBV5-1,-,-
CASSRGTGNQPQHF,TGTGCCAGCTCACGTGGGACAGGCAATCAGCCCCAGCATTTT,TRBJ1-5,TRBV18,-,TRBD1
CAISASSGGTNTGELFF,TGTGCCATCAGTGCGAGTAGCGGGGGAACGAACACCGGGGAGCTGTTTTTT,TRBJ2-2,TRBV10-3,-,TRBD2
CASSYGQANYGYTF,TGTGCCAGCAGTTACGGACAGGCTAACTATGGCTACACCTTC,TRBJ1-2,TRBV6-5,-,TRBD1
CASRKNTGWAEAFF,TGTGCCAGCAGGAAGAATACAGGGTGGGCTGAAGCTTTCTTT,TRBJ1-1,TRBV28,-,-
CASRIAAGGPRVVQYF,TGTGCCAGCAGGATTGCGGCGGGAGGGCCAAGGGTCGTGCAGTACTTC,TRBJ2-7,TRBV28,-,TRBD2
CASLGLAGDDTQYF,TGTGCCAGCCTCGGGCTAGCGGGAGATGATACGCAGTATTTT,TRBJ2-3,TRBV6-6,-,TRBD2
CASSAGQGNQPQHF,TGCGCCAGCAGTGCGGGACAGGGGAATCAGCCCCAGCATTTT,TRBJ1-5,TRBV10-1,-,TRBD1
CASSFRGGTNEKLFF,TGTGCCAGCAGCTTCCGGGGTGGAACTAATGAAAAACTGTTTTTT,TRBJ1-4,TRBV11-2,once,-
CASSEAIGGLSHEQYF,TGTGCCAGCAGTGAAGCGATTGGGGGGCTATCCCACGAGCAGTACTTC,TRBJ2-7,TRBV6-1,-,-
CASSYRVNYEQYF,TGTGCCAGCAGCTACAGGGTCAACTACGAGCAGTACTTC,TRBJ2-7,TRBV5-6,-,-
CASSDKWDRGSEEQYF,TGCGCCAGCAGTGACAAATGGGACAGGGGATCGGAGGAGCAGTACTTC,TRBJ2-7,TRBV10-2,-,TRBD1
CASSRGTSGTLYNEQFF,TGTGCCAGCAGCCGGGGGACTAGCGGGACGCTATACAATGAGCAGTTCTTC,TRBJ2-1,TRBV5-6,-,TRBD2
CASRLGDQPQHF,TGTGCCAGCAGACTCGGGGATCAGCCCCAGCATTTT,TRBJ1-5,TRBV27,-,-
CASSLQENTEAFF,TGTGCCAGCAGCTTACAGGAGAACACTGAAGCTTTCTTT,TRBJ1-1,TRBV7-3,-,-
CASSYPLDRGVYEQYF,TGTGCCAGCAGTTACCCCCTAGACAGGGGAGTCTACGAGCAGTACTTC,TRBJ2-7,TRBV6-5,-,TRBD1
CSVGVNSYEQYF,TGCAGCGTTGGTGTCAACTCCTACGAGCAGTACTTC,TRBJ2-7,TRBV29-1,-,-
CASTLFEGNNSPLHF,TGTGCCAGCACCCTTTTCGAAGGAAATAATTCACCCCTCCACTTT,TRBJ1-6,TRBV5-5,-,-
CAISDSGRSGQTYEQYF,TGTGCCATCAGTGACAGCGGACGGTCGGGACAAACCTACGAGCAGTACTTC,TRBJ2-7,TRBV10-3,-,-
CASSSTSLPHEQYF,TGTGCCAGCAGCTCTACTAGCCTTCCTCACGAGCAGTACTTC,TRBJ2-7,TRBV5-6,few,-
CASSIVYGLSYEQYF,TGTGCCAGTAGTATAGTTTACGGCCTCTCCTACGAGCAGTACTTC,TRBJ2-7,TRBV19,-,-
CASSFTGGNSPLHF,TGTGCCAGCAGCTTTACAGGGGGTAATTCACCCCTCCACTTT,TRBJ1-6,TRBV7-9,-,TRBD1
CASSRDTSFSGNTIYF,TGTGCCAGCTCACGGGACACTTCTTTCTCTGGAAACACCATATATTTT,TRBJ1-3,TRBV18,-,-
CASRRSGQGFYEQYF,TGTGCCAGTAGGAGAAGTGGACAGGGGTTCTACGAGCAGTACTTC,TRBJ2-7,TRBV19,-,TRBD1
CSVQGAYNSPLHF,TGCAGCGTGCAGGGCGCCTATAATTCACCCCTCCACTTT,TRBJ1-6,TRBV29-1,-,-
CASSPRRQGEVTDTQYF,TGTGCCAGCAGTCCACGAAGACAGGGCGAGGTCACAGATACGCAGTATTTT,TRBJ2-3,TRBV27,-,TRBD1
CASSYSGNTIYF,TGTGCCAGCTCATACTCTGGAAACACCATATATTTT,TRBJ1-3,TRBV11-3,once,-
CASSPGTENYGYTF,TGTGCCAGCAGTCCAGGGACAGAAAACTATGGCTACACCTTC,TRBJ1-2,TRBV3-1/TRBV3-2,once,TRBD1
CASSLYQDDTTYYNEQFF,TGTGCCAGCAGCTTGTACCAGGACGATACGACGTACTACAATGAGCAGTTCTTC,TRBJ2-1,TRBV5-5,-,-
CASSLVRLADTGELFF,TGTGCCAGCAGCTTAGTTAGGCTAGCCGACACCGGGGAGCTGTTTTTT,TRBJ2-2,TRBV7-9,-,-
CASSTRHYYEQYF,TGTGCCAGTAGCACTAGACATTACTACGAGCAGTACTTC,TRBJ2-7,TRBV19,-,-
CSVEDVAATSTDTQYF,TGCAGCGTTGAAGATGTAGCAGCTACTAGCACAGATACGCAGTATTTT,TRBJ2-3,TRBV29-1,-,-
CASIFGQGTGELFF,TGTGCCAGCATCTTCGGCCAGGGCACCGGGGAGCTGTTTTTT,TRBJ2-2,TRBV28,once,-
CASSLAEGTSYEQYF,TGTGCCAGCAGCTTAGCTGAGGGAACATCCTACGAGCAGTACTTC,TRBJ2-7,TRBV7-2,-,-
CASSPGTGRYTQYF,TGCGCCAGCAGCCCGGGGACAGGACGCTATACGCAGTATTTT,TRBJ2-3,TRBV5-1,-,TRBD1
CASQGTQGLNSPLHF,TGTGCCTCCCAGGGGACCCAGGGACTTAATTCACCCCTCCACTTT,TRBJ1-6,TRBV2,-,-
CASSLFPYEDTGELFF,TGCGCCAGCAGCTTGTTCCCTTACGAGGACACCGGGGAGCTGTTTTTT,TRBJ2-2,TRBV5-1,-,-
CASSFFSYGYTF,TGTGCCAGCAGTTTTTTTAGCTATGGCTACACCTTC,TRBJ1-2,TRBV28,-,-
CASSEPGHYGYTF,TGTGCCAGCAGCGAGCCGGGTCACTATGGCTACACCTTC,TRBJ1-2,TRBV6-2/TRBV6-3,few,-
CASSLRDREKSPLHF,TGTGCCAGCAGTCTCCGGGACAGGGAGAAATCACCCCTCCACTTT,TRBJ1-6,TRBV6-5,-,TRBD1
CASSISRVETQYF,TGTGCCAGTAGTATCTCCAGGGTGGAGACCCAGTACTTC,TRBJ2-5,TRBV19,-,-
CASSNPWRGGYEQYF,TGTGCCAGCAGTAATCCCTGGCGGGGGGGCTACGAGCAGTACTTC,TRBJ2-7,TRBV7-2,few,TRBD2
CASSLNSDNEQFF,TGTGCCAGCAGCTTAAACAGCGACAATGAGCAGTTCTTC,TRBJ2-1,TRBV7-2,-,-
CASSPTGRAEAFF,TGTGCCAGCAGCCCGACAGGGAGGGCTGAAGCTTTCTTT,TRBJ1-1,TRBV7-9,-,TRBD1
CASSTGTSTDTQYF,TGTGCCAGCAGCACCGGGACTAGCACAGATACGCAGTATTTT,TRBJ2-3,TRBV6-6,-,-
CASRPTGSSYGYTF,TGTGCCAGCAGACCGACAGGGAGTAGCTATGGCTACACCTTC,TRBJ1-2,TRBV6-5,-,TRBD1
CASNVRPYSNQPQHF,TGTGCCAGCAACGTTAGGCCATATAGCAATCAGCCCCAGCATTTT,TRBJ1-5,TRBV6-5,once,-
CASSSHLTRGGETQYF,TGTGCCAGCAGCTCACACTTAACCCGGGGAGGGGAGACCCAGTACTTC,TRBJ2-5,TRBV2,once,TRBD2
CASSLRQGSSYEQYF,TGTGCCAGCAGTTTACGACAGGGGAGCTCCTACGAGCAGTACTTC,TRBJ2-7,TRBV6-5,-,TRBD1
CASSSGTSGHSYEQYF,TGTGCCAGCAGTTCCGGGACTAGCGGGCATTCCTACGAGCAGTACTTC,TRBJ2-7,TRBV5-8,-,TRBD2
CASSFRTGYTGELFF,TGCGCCAGCAGCTTTCGGACAGGGTACACCGGGGAGCTGTTTTTT,TRBJ2-2,TRBV5-1,-,TRBD1
CASSFTSSGSSYEQYF,TGTGCCAGCTCGTTTACCTCTAGCGGGAGCTCCTACGAGCAGTACTTC,TRBJ2-7,TRBV18,-,TRBD2
CASSRDRAYEQYF,TGTGCCAGCAGCCGGGACAGAGCCTACGAGCAGTACTTC,TRBJ2-7,TRBV11-2,-,TRBD1
CASSGEFGGHEQFF,TGCGCCAGCAGTGGGGAGTTCGGCGGGCATGAGCAGTTCTTC,TRBJ2-1,TRBV10-1,-,-
CASSQSLLLNEKLFF,TGTGCCAGCAGTCAAAGTCTTCTATTGAATGAAAAACTGTTTTTT,TRBJ1-4,TRBV2,-,-
CASRVTGGATYEQYF,TGTGCCAGCAGGGTAACAGGGGGCGCAACCTACGAGCAGTACTTC,TRBJ2-7,TRBV6-5,-,TRBD1
CAIRTTGEIYGYTF,TGTGCCATCAGGACGACAGGGGAAATCTATGGCTACACCTTC,TRBJ1-2,TRBV10-3,-,TRBD1
CASSPGVSNTEAFF,TGTGCCAGCTCACCAGGGGTTTCGAACACTGAAGCTTTCTTT,TRBJ1-1,TRBV18,-,-